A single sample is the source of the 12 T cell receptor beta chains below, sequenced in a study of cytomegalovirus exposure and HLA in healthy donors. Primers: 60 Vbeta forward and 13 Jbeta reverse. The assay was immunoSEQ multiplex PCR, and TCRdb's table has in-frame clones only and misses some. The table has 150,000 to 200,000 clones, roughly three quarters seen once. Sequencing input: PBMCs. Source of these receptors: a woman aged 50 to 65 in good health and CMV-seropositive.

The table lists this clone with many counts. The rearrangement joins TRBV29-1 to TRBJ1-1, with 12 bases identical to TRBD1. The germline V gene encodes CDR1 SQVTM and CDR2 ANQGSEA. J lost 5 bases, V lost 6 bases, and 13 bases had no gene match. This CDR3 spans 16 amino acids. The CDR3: CSVPGTGGARGTEAFF. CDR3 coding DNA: TGCAGCGTCCCCGGGACAGGGGGCGCGAGGGGAACTGAAGCTTTCTTT.

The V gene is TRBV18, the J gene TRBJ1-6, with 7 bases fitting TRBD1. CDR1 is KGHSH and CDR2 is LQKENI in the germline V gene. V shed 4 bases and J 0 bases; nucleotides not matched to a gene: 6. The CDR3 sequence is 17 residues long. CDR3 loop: CASSLPRDSSYNSPLHF. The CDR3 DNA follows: TGTGCCAGCTCACTACCCCGGGACAGCTCCTATAATTCACCCCTCCACTTT.

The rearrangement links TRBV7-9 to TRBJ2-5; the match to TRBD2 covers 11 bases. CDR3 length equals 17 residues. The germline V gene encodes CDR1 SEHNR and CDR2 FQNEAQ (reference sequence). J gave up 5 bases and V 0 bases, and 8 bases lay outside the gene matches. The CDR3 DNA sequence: TGTGCCAGCAGCTTAGCGCTCCTAGCGGGGGGTCAGGAGACCCAGTACTTC. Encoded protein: CASSLALLAGGQETQYF.

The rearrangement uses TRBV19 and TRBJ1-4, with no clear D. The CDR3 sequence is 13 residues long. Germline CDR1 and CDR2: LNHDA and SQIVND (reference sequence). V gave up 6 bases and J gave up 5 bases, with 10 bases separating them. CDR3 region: CASSNPQNEKLFF. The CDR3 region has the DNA TGTGCCAGTAGCAACCCCCAGAATGAAAAACTGTTTTTT.

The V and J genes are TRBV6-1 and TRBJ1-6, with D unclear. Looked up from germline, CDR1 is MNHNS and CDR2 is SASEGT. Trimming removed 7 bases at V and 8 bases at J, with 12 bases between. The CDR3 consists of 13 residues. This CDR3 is CASKGSGDSPLHF. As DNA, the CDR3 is TGTGCCAGCAAGGGTTCCGGGGATTCACCCCTCCACTTT.

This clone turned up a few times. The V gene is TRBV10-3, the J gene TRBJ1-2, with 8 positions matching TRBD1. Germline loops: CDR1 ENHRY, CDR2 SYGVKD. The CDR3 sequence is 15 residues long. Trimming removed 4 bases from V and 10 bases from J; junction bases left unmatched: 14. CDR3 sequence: CAISATSGTGHYYTF. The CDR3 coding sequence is TGTGCCATCAGTGCCACCTCCGGGACAGGCCACTACTACACCTTC.

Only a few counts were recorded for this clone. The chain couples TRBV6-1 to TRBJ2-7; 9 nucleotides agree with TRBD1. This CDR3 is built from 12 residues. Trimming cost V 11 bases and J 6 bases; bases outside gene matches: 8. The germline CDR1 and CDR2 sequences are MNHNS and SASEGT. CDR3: CASRTGATEQYF. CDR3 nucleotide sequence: TGTGCCTCACGGACAGGGGCGACCGAGCAGTACTTC.

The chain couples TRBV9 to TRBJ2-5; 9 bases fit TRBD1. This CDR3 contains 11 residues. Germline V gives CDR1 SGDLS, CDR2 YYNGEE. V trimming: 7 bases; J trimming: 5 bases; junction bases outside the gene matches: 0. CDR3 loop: CASGQGETQYF. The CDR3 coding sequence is TGTGCCAGCGGACAGGGGGAGACCCAGTACTTC.

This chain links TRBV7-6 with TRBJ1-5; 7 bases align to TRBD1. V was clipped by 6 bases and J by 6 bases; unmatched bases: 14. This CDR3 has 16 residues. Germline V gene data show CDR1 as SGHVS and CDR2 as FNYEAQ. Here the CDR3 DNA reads TGTGCCAGCAGTCTTTTCCCTCCTGACAGGGTTCAGCCCCAGCATTTT. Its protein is CASSLFPPDRVQPQHF.

The CDR3 bases are TGTGCCAGCCAGACTAGCAGATTACAAGAGACCCAGTACTTC. Its translation is CASQTSRLQETQYF. The chain employs TRBV2 and TRBJ2-5, with 7 nucleotides matching TRBD2. The ends lost 8 bases at V and 2 bases at J; junction bases unmatched: 8. The CDR3 spans 14 residues. Germline lookup yields CDR1 SNHLY and CDR2 FYNNEI.

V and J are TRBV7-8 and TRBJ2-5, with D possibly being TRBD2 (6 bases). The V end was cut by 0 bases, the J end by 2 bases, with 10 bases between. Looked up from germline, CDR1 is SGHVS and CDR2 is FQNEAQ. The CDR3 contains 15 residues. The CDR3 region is CASSLAGGRQETQYF. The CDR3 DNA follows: TGTGCCAGCAGCTTAGCGGGGGGTAGACAAGAGACCCAGTACTTC.

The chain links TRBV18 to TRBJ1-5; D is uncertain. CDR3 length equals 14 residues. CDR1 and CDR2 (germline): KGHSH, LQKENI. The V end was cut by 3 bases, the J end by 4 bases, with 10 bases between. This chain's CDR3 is CASSPTSINQPQHF. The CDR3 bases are TGTGCCAGCTCACCTACGAGTATTAATCAGCCCCAGCATTTT.